The present T cell receptor (beta chain) was sequenced within a study of CD8+CD57+ T cells in acquired aplastic anemia. CD8+CD57+ cell expansion, shown by flow cytometry, had occurred in the patients selected for sequencing. There were no patients without severe acquired aplastic anemia. Trimming removed 5 bases from V and 10 bases from J, with 27 bases in between. Germline CDR1 is SGHVS and CDR2 is FQNEAQ. The CDR3 spans 18 residues. The use of genomic DNA as template underpinned the TCR beta VDJ and CDR3 profiling. MiXCR was run by TCRdb on the reads, yielding one entry per CDR3 protein. The data contain hundreds of thousands of distinct CDR3 sequences, approximately 45% of them singletons. This clonotype occurred many times.

This chain links TRBV7-8 with TRBJ1-6, with D unclear. This TCR was recovered from a human donor with aplastic anemia. Sequenced material: sorted CD4+, CD8+, or CD8+CD57+ T cells (not recorded which) from PBMCs. The CDR3 coding sequence is TGTGCCAGCAGCGAGAGGACCGTCCTGCCTCTAGAGCAATCACCCCTCCACTTT. Its translation is CASSERTVLPLEQSPLHF.